These T cell receptor beta chains were read from a single sample in a study of shared clonotypes between healthy human individuals. Produced via immunoSEQ multiplex PCR; TCRdb's table is partial and in-frame only. The table shows approximately 1.4 million clones, with 98% occurring only once. The sample was naive CD4+ T cells sorted from blood. Source of these receptors: a young man in good health. The CDR3 runs from the conserved cysteine through the conserved F or W.

TRBV18	TRBJ2-2	CASSPLRTALNTGELFF
TRBV13	TRBJ2-1	CASSLFWSVGYNEQFF
TRBV9	TRBJ2-3	CASSPQRAEMDTQYF
TRBV4-2	TRBJ2-7	CASSQEVAALSYEQYF
TRBV6-5	TRBJ1-4	CASRRLDRFNEKLFF
TRBV5-4	TRBJ2-1	CASSLSLGVVYNEQFF
TRBV29-1	TRBJ2-1	CSVGLAGAVNEQFF
TRBV28	TRBJ2-7	CASSLGYNAYEQYF
TRBV5-1	TRBJ2-5	CASSLAAAQETQYF
TRBV2	TRBJ2-7	CASSPVVAGSYEQYF
TRBV4-3	TRBJ2-5	CASSQERIEAGALWTQYF
TRBV6-5	TRBJ2-2	CASRSSGGTGELFF
TRBV5-1	TRBJ2-5	CASSLARDGRQETQYF
TRBV14	TRBJ1-5	CASSRGAQPQHF
TRBV1	TRBJ1-1	CTSSQDLTGRFEDTEAFF
TRBV7-8	TRBJ2-2	CASSKRGNTGELFF
TRBV5-4	TRBJ2-1	CASSLVGSGRRNEQFF
TRBV10-2	TRBJ1-5	CASSEAGGINQPQHF
TRBV29-1	TRBJ2-1	CSVKERESPAEQFF
TRBV20-1	TRBJ1-4	CSAGSKEKLFF
TRBV15	TRBJ2-2	CATSRVAGTVNTGELFF
TRBV7-2	TRBJ2-2	CASSYRLAGTGELFF
TRBV29-1	TRBJ2-7	CSVDHLQGSEQYF
TRBV6-6	TRBJ1-5	CASSYSHLSNQPQHF
TRBV19	TRBJ1-5	CASKPGQTPFYSNQPQHF
TRBV29-1	TRBJ1-4	CSVGSGTGLEKLFF
TRBV7-9	TRBJ2-7	CASSDRNRVYEQYF
TRBV19	TRBJ2-1	CASSIDRTSGSANEQFF
TRBV29-1	TRBJ2-2	CSATGPRNTGELFF
TRBV30	TRBJ1-2	CAWLLGQPSNYGYTF
TRBV5-1	TRBJ2-7	CASSFGASDLVEQYF
TRBV7-9	TRBJ1-5	CASSLEGGGTGRQPQHF